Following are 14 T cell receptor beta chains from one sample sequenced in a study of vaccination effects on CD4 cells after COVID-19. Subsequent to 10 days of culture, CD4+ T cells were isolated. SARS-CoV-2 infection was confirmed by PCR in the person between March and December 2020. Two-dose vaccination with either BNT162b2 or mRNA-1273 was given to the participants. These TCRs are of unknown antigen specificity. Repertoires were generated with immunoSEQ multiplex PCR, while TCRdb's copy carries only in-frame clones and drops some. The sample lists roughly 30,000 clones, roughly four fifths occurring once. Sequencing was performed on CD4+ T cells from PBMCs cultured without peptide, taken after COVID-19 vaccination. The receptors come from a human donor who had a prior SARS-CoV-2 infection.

CDR3 loop: CASSTSMGQETQYF. DNA of the CDR3: TGTGCCAGCAGCACTAGTATGGGGCAAGAGACCCAGTACTTC. The rearrangement joins TRBV11-2 to TRBJ2-5, with a possible D match to TRBD2 (5 bases). V was clipped by 5 bases and J by 2 bases, with 12 bases between them. This CDR3 is built from 14 residues. Looked up from germline, CDR1 is SGHAT and CDR2 is FQNNGV.

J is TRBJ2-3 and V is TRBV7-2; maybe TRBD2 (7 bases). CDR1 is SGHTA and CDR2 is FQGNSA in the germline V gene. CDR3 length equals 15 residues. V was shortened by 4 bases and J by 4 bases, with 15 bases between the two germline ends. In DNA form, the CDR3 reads TGTGCCAGCAGCTCGGACGGGGGGCGCCCAGATACGCAGTATTTT. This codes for CASSSDGGRPDTQYF.

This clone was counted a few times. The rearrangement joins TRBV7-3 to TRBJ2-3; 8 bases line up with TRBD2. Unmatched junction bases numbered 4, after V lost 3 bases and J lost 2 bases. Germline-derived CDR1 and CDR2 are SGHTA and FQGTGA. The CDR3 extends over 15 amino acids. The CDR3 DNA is TGTGCCAGCAGCTTGTTTAGCGGGACCACAGATACGCAGTATTTT. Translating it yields CASSLFSGTTDTQYF.

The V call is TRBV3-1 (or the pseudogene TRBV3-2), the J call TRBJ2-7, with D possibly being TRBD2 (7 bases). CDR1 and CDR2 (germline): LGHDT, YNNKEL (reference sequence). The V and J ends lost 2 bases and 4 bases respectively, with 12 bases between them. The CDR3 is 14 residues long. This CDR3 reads CASSQRGGFYEQYF. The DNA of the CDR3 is TGTGCCAGCAGCCAAAGGGGGGGATTTTACGAGCAGTACTTC.

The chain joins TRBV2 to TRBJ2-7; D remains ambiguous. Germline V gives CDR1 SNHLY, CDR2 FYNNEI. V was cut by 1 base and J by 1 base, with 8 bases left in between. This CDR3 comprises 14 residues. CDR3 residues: CASSEVLISYEQYF. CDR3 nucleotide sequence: TGTGCCAGCAGTGAAGTATTGATATCCTACGAGCAGTACTTC.

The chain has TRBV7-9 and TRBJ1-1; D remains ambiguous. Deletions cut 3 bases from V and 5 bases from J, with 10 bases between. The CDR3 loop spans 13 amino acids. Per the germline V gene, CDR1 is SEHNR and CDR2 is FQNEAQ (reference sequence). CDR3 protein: CASSFPSRTEAFF. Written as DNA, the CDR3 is TGTGCCAGCAGCTTCCCCTCGAGGACTGAAGCTTTCTTT.

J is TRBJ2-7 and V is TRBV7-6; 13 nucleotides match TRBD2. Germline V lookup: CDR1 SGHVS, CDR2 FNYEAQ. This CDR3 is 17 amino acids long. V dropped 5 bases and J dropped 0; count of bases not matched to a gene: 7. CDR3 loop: CASSQTSGRTHSYEQYF. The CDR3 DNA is TGTGCCAGCAGCCAGACTAGCGGGAGGACACACTCCTACGAGCAGTACTTC.

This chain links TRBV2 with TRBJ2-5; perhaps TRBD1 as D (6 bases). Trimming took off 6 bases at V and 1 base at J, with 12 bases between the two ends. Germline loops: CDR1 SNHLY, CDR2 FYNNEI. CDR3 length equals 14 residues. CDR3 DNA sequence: TGTGCCAGCAGGGCCACGACAGGCCAAGAGACCCAGTACTTC. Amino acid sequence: CASRATTGQETQYF.

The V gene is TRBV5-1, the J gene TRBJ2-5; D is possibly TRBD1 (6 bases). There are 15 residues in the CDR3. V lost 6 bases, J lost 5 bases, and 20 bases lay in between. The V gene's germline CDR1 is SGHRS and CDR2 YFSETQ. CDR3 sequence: CASMPQGTYVETQYF. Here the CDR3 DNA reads TGCGCCAGCATGCCCCAGGGGACGTACGTGGAGACCCAGTACTTC.

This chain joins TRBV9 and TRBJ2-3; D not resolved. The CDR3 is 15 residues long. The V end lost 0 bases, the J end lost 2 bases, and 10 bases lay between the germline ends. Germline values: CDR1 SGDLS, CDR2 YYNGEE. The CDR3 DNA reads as TGTGCCAGCAGCGTAGCATTTACCTCCACAGATACGCAGTATTTT. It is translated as CASSVAFTSTDTQYF.

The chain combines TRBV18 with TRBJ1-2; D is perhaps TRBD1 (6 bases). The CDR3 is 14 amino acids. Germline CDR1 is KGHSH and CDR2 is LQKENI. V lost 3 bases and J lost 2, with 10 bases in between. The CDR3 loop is CASSPGQGNYGYTF. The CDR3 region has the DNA TGTGCCAGCTCACCTGGCCAGGGGAACTATGGCTACACCTTC.

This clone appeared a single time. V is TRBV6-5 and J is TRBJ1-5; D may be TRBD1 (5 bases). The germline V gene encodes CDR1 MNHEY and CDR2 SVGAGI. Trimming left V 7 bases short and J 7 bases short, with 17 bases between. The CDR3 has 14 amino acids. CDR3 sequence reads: CASNREGREQPQHF. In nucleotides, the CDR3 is TGTGCCAGCAACCGCGAGGGGCGCGAACAGCCCCAGCATTTT.

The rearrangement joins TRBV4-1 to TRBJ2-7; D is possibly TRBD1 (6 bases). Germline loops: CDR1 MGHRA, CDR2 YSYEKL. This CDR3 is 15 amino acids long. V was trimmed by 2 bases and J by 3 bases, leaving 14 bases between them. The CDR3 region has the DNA TGCGCCAGCAGCCAACGCCGGGACACATACTACGAGCAGTACTTC. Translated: CASSQRRDTYYEQYF.

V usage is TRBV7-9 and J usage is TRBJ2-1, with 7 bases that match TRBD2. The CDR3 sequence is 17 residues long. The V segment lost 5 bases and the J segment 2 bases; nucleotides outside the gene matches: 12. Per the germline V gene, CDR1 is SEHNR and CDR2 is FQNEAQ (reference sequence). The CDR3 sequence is CASSRPPGLKPYNEQFF. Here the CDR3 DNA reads TGTGCCAGCAGCAGGCCCCCGGGACTAAAACCCTACAATGAGCAGTTCTTC.